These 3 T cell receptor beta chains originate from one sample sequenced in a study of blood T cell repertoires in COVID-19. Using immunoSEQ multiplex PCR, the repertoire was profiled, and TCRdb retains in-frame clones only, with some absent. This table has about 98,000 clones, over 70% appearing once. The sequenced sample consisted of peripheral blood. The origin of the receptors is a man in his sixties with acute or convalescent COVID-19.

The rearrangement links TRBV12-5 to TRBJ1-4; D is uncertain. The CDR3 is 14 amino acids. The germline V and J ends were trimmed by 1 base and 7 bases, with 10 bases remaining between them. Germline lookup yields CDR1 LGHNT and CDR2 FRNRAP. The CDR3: CASGLGQGGEKLFF. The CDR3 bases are TGTGCTAGTGGTTTGGGGCAAGGCGGTGAAAAACTGTTTTTT.

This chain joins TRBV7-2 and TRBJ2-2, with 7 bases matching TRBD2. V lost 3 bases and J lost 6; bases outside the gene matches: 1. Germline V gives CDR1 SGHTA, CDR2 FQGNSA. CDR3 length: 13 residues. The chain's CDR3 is CASSFREAGELFF. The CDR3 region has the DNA TGTGCCAGCAGCTTCCGGGAGGCCGGGGAGCTGTTTTTT.

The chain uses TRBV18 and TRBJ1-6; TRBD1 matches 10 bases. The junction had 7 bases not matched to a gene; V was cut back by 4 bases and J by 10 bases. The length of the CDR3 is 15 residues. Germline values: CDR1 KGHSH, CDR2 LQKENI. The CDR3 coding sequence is TGTGCCAGCTCACTGGACAGGGGGATTGGGTCACCCCTCCACTTT. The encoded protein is CASSLDRGIGSPLHF.